One and the same sample provided the 21 T cell receptor beta chains below, sequenced in a study of human T cells and chemical hapten exposure. The time point here: healthy volunteer bleed at 6 weeks. Total RNA was isolated from unfractionated whole blood. TCRdb reprocessed the RACE reads via MiXCR and lists one record per CDR3 protein. The table includes about 34,000 distinct CDR3 sequences, 5.5% detected once. The sequencing input was whole blood. These receptors all stem from a human donor in good health. Some clones in this sample may be carry-over from other donors' samples.

There are many counts of this clonotype. The genes are TRBV6-4 and TRBJ2-1; 10 bases fit TRBD2. The germline V gene encodes CDR1 MRHNA and CDR2 SNTAGT. The CDR3 contains 16 residues. With 1 base clipped from V and 7 bases from J, the junction kept 7 bases outside the gene matches. The CDR3 sequence is CASSDLPGTSVNEQFF. As DNA, the CDR3 is TGTGCCAGCAGTGACTTACCCGGGACTAGCGTTAATGAGCAGTTCTTC.

This clonotype showed up just a few times. V is TRBV5-4 and J is TRBJ1-3; D is unclear. The germline CDR1 and CDR2 sequences are SGHNT and YYREEE (reference sequence). V shed 0 bases and J shed 3 bases, with 10 bases lying between them. The CDR3 is 15 amino acids. Written as DNA, the CDR3 is TGTGCCAGCAGCTTGGAACGGGGAAATGGAAACACCATATATTTT. This codes for CASSLERGNGNTIYF. The full variable domain, rest sourced from reference TRBV5-4 and TRBJ1-3, is ETGVTQSPTHLIKTRGQQVTLRCSSQSGHNTVSWYQQALGQGPQFIFQYYREEENGRGNFPPRFSGLQFPNYSSELNVNALELDDSALYLCASSLERGNGNTIYFGEGSWLTVV.

This clonotype was detected many times. The chain employs TRBV5-1 and TRBJ2-1; 8 bases fit TRBD1. The germline V gene encodes CDR1 SGHRS and CDR2 YFSETQ. The V segment lost 2 bases and the J segment 8 bases; nucleotides outside the gene matches: 15. CDR3 length equals 17 residues. This CDR3 reads CASSLNPPGTGRDEQFF. CDR3 nucleotide sequence: TGCGCCAGCAGCTTAAACCCTCCCGGGACAGGTAGGGATGAGCAGTTCTTC.

This clonotype was detected many times. The chain employs TRBV20-1 and TRBJ2-7, with D perhaps TRBD1 (6 bases). Germline values: CDR1 DFQATT, CDR2 SNEGSKA (reference sequence). The CDR3 loop spans 15 amino acids. The V end was cut by 3 bases, the J end by 4 bases, with 19 bases between. The CDR3 DNA follows: TGCAGTGCTAGGGTGGCGGGCAGGGGTTCGTACGAGCAGTACTTC. Encoded protein: CSARVAGRGSYEQYF.

The V call is TRBV5-4, the J call TRBJ2-1; 9 bases agree with TRBD2. J was trimmed by 1 base and V by 1 base; bases with no gene match: 0. The CDR3 has 15 residues. Germline assignment: CDR1 SGHNT and CDR2 YYREEE (reference sequence). CDR3 bases: TGTGCCAGCAGCTTGACTAGCGGGTCCTACAATGAGCAGTTCTTC. It specifies CASSLTSGSYNEQFF.

This chain connects TRBV3-1 to TRBJ1-1; 7 positions agree with TRBD1. The CDR3 totals 16 residues. V shed 1 base, J shed 3 bases, and the junction held 8 bases outside the gene matches. Germline assignment: CDR1 LGHDT and CDR2 YNNKEL (reference sequence). The CDR3 DNA reads TGTGCCAGCAGCCAAGTGGTCGGGAGGGGGCACACTGAAGCTTTCTTT. Translating it yields CASSQVVGRGHTEAFF.

This clonotype was found many times. V usage is TRBV21-1 and J usage is TRBJ2-1; the table's TRBD1 call for D was not verified on the DNA. TRBV21-1 is shown as a pseudogene. This CDR3 is built from 15 residues. DNA of the CDR3: TGTGCCAGCAGCCCTCTGACAGCGAACTCCAGGGAGCAGTTCTTC. Translated: CASSPLTANSREQFF.

The chain employs TRBV6-2 or TRBV6-3 and TRBJ2-1, with unresolved D. The CDR3 consists of 15 residues. V lost 10 bases to trimming and J lost 0 bases, with 16 bases between them. CDR1 is MNHEY, CDR2 SVGEGT, per germline. The CDR3, as DNA: TGTGCCACCCACACTTCCAGACCCTCCTACAATGAGCAGTTCTTC. Its protein product is CATHTSRPSYNEQFF.

This clonotype was found many times. The rearrangement joins TRBV7-9 to TRBJ1-5; 7 bases align to TRBD1. V shed 2 bases, J shed 6 bases, and the junction held 7 bases outside the gene matches. The V gene's germline CDR1 is SEHNR and CDR2 FQNEAQ (reference sequence). The CDR3 extends over 15 amino acids. The CDR3 protein is CASSLQGGVGQPQHF. As DNA, the CDR3 is TGTGCCAGCAGCTTACAAGGGGGCGTAGGTCAGCCCCAGCATTTT.

This clonotype has ten or more counts. This chain links TRBV6-1 with TRBJ2-1; D gene uncertain. The germline V gene encodes CDR1 MNHNS and CDR2 SASEGT. V was trimmed by 1 base and J by 4 bases, leaving 8 bases between them. The CDR3 sequence is 14 residues long. The CDR3 DNA reads TGTGCCAGCAGTGAAGGACTCGATTACAATGAGCAGTTCTTC. As protein: CASSEGLDYNEQFF.

This clonotype was seen repeatedly, ten times or more. V is TRBV5-1 and J is TRBJ2-5; 9 bases match TRBD2. Germline lookup yields CDR1 SGHRS and CDR2 YFSETQ. V gave up 7 bases and J gave up 6 bases; unmatched junction bases: 13. The CDR3 runs to 15 residues. Here the CDR3 DNA reads TGCGCCAGCGAGAGGTGGCGGGAGGGCGCGAAGACCCAGTACTTC. It specifies CASERWREGAKTQYF.

This clonotype has only a few counts. The chain recombines TRBV18 with TRBJ1-5; no clear D. V lost 2 bases, J lost 5 bases, and 13 bases lay in between. Looked up from germline, CDR1 is KGHSH and CDR2 is LQKENI. CDR3 length: 15 residues. CDR3 sequence: CASSPTPGSDQPQHF. Here the CDR3 DNA reads TGTGCCAGCTCACCAACCCCAGGTTCCGATCAGCCCCAGCATTTT.

This clonotype was found a few times. The rearrangement links TRBV12-3 or TRBV12-4 to TRBJ2-1; TRBD1 agrees at 7 bases. V lost 6 bases and J lost 1; bases outside the gene matches: 12. There are 17 residues in the CDR3. The CDR3 loop is CASRETGSAGSYNEQFF. CDR3 nucleotide sequence: TGTGCCAGCAGAGAGACAGGGTCCGCAGGGTCCTACAATGAGCAGTTCTTC.

Many counts were recorded for this clonotype. The chain uses TRBV14 and TRBJ1-5, with TRBD1 identical over 10 bases. Germline assignment: CDR1 SGHDN and CDR2 FVKESK. J lost 5 bases, V lost 0 bases, and 16 bases had no gene match. There are 20 residues in the CDR3. In DNA form, the CDR3 reads TGTGCCAGCAGCCAAGAGGTGTTGGACAGGGGGATGTCGGGGGATCAGCCCCAGCATTTT. It translates to CASSQEVLDRGMSGDQPQHF.

This clonotype appeared a few times. The chain links TRBV7-2 to TRBJ1-4; D not resolved. Germline V gives CDR1 SGHTA, CDR2 FQGNSA. The CDR3 has 13 amino acids. Between the trimmed V and J ends, which lost 3 bases and 8 bases, there was a span of 10 bases. The CDR3: CASSFGSSEKLFF. CDR3 sequence (DNA): TGTGCCAGCAGCTTTGGCAGTAGCGAAAAACTGTTTTTT.

This clonotype was detected many times. The CDR3 coding sequence is TGTGCCAGCAGCCACGGCGGTAGCAATCAGCCCCAGCATTTT. This sequence encodes CASSHGGSNQPQHF. This chain connects TRBV4-2 to TRBJ1-5, with D hard to call. Germline V lookup: CDR1 LGHNA, CDR2 YNFKEQ. Trimming removed 3 bases from V and 0 bases from J, with 6 bases in between. The CDR3 spans 14 residues.

This clonotype was picked up many times. This chain links TRBV7-9 with TRBJ2-2; no reliable D call. Germline assignment: CDR1 SEHNR and CDR2 FQNEAQ (reference sequence). The V and J ends lost 5 bases and 0 bases respectively, with 7 bases between them. This CDR3 is 14 amino acids long. The CDR3 DNA sequence: TGTGCCAGCAGCCCGAAATCGAACACCGGGGAGCTGTTTTTT. It translates to CASSPKSNTGELFF. The full variable domain, rest sourced from reference TRBV7-9 and TRBJ2-2, is DTGVSQNPRHKITKRGQNVTFRCDPISEHNRLYWYRQTLGQGPEFLTYFQNEAQLEKSRLLSDRFSAERPKGSFSTLEIQRTEQGDSAMYLCASSPKSNTGELFFGEGSRLTVL.

Many counts were recorded for this clonotype. J is TRBJ2-5 and V is TRBV3-1, with TRBD2 matching over 10 bases. Germline CDR1 LGHDT, CDR2 YNNKEL (reference sequence). V was clipped by 1 base and J by 1 base; unmatched bases: 3. This CDR3 comprises 16 residues. The CDR3 loop is CASSQAPSGGQETQYF. In DNA form, the CDR3 reads TGTGCCAGCAGCCAAGCTCCTAGCGGGGGCCAAGAGACCCAGTACTTC.

Many counts were recorded for this clonotype. V gene TRBV7-2 combines with J gene TRBJ2-1, with 8 bases lining up with TRBD2. The CDR3 runs to 19 residues. Germline CDR1 SGHTA, CDR2 FQGNSA. J was trimmed by 1 base and V by 1 base; bases with no gene match: 12. The DNA of the CDR3 is TGTGCCAGCAGCTTAGTACCGGGACTAGTCGGTTTTTCCTACAATGAGCAGTTCTTC. Protein sequence: CASSLVPGLVGFSYNEQFF.

To note about this clonotype: A much larger clonotype is one base distant, so this may be a read error. The gene calls are TRBV11-2 and TRBJ2-1; 7 bases are a match to TRBD2. CDR3 length: 14 residues. Germline V lookup: CDR1 SGHAT, CDR2 FQNNGV. Here the CDR3 DNA reads TGTGCCAGCAGCGAGGTCCGGGGGGTCAATAAGCAGTTCTTC. The encoded protein is CASSEVRGVNKQFF. Based on the CDR3 plus reference TRBV11-2 and TRBJ2-1, the full variable domain is EAGVAQSPRYKIIEKRQSVAFWCNPISGHATLYWYQQILGQGPKLLIQFQNNGVVDDSQLPKDRFSAERLKGVDSTLKIQPAKLEDSAVYLCASSEVRGVNKQFFGPGTRLTVL.

The table lists this clonotype with a few counts. The chain links TRBV18 to TRBJ2-7; perhaps TRBD2 as D (5 bases). The CDR3 contains 15 residues. V shed 0 bases and J shed 4 bases, with 13 bases lying between them. The germline CDR1 and CDR2 sequences are KGHSH and LQKENI. The CDR3 nucleotides read TGTGCCAGCTCACCACCGGTAGGACTGGGGTACGAGCAGTACTTC. Encoded protein: CASSPPVGLGYEQYF.